The subject of this entry is one T cell receptor beta chain. The CDR3 is 15 residues long. V lost 1 base to trimming and J lost 5 bases, with 11 bases between them. Germline CDR1 and CDR2: MGHRA and YSYEKL. This sample was taken from a study of cytomegalovirus exposure and HLA in healthy donors. Amplification used 60 Vbeta primers and 13 Jbeta primers. This table comes from immunoSEQ multiplex PCR, and its TCRdb copy is limited to in-frame clones, with some not included. The sample includes fewer than 150,000 clones, under 80% of them seen just once. The chain employs TRBV4-1 and TRBJ1-4; D is possibly TRBD1 (5 bases). The receptor was isolated from a man in his 60s in good health and CMV-seropositive. Specimen: PBMCs. In nucleotides, the CDR3 is TGCGCCAGCAGCCAAGCAGACAGATTGAATGAAAAACTGTTTTTT. The encoded protein is CASSQADRLNEKLFF.